The rows below give T cell receptor beta chains drawn from one sample of a study of neurological immune-mediated disorders. MiXCR was run by TCRdb on the 5' RACE reads, yielding one entry per CDR3 protein. The sample holds under 50,000 distinct CDR3 sequences, more than 20% seen once. Sequencing was carried out using PBMCs. The receptors here all came from a woman in her sixties or seventies in good health. The CDR3 runs from the conserved cysteine through the conserved F or W. Each record gives: J gene, clone size, D gene, V gene, CDR3 protein, CDR3 DNA. A D gene is named only where the DNA matches it firmly. Size is stated for part of the rows, as once, few or many counts, or as a class when the clone is expanded.

>TRBJ2-1|many|TRBD2|TRBV6-5
CASSLTGTSGGYNEQFF
TGTGCCAGCAGTTTAACCGGGACTAGCGGGGGATACAATGAGCAGTTCTTC
>TRBJ1-4|many|NA|TRBV7-2
CASSLRRSNEKLFF
TGTGCCAGCAGCTTAAGGAGGAGTAATGAAAAACTGTTTTTT
>TRBJ2-1|many|TRBD2|TRBV5-1
CASSLVAGVSNNEQFF
TGCGCCAGCAGCTTGGTGGCGGGAGTGAGTAACAATGAGCAGTTCTTC
>TRBJ2-1|NA|TRBD2|TRBV5-1
CASRPLAGSYNEQVF
TGCGCCAGCAGGCCCCTAGCGGGCTCCTACAATGAGCAGGTCTTC
>TRBJ2-2|NA|NA|TRBV9
CASSVTGYAGELFF
TGTGCCAGCAGCGTTACAGGGTACGCCGGGGAGCTGTTTTTT
>TRBJ1-2|NA|NA|TRBV20-1
CSAREGLGGYGYTF
TGCAGTGCTAGAGAGGGACTTGGCGGCTATGGCTACACCTTC
>TRBJ2-7|many|TRBD2|TRBV27
CASSLYTSGRNEQYF
TGTGCCAGCAGTTTATATACTAGCGGGAGGAACGAGCAGTACTTC
>TRBJ2-6|many|NA|TRBV12-3/TRBV12-4
CASRLSGANVLTF
TGTGCCAGCAGACTCTCCGGGGCCAACGTCCTGACTTTC
>TRBJ1-1|many|NA|TRBV5-1
CASSPARDGGTEAFF
TGCGCCAGCAGCCCGGCCAGGGACGGTGGGACTGAAGCTTTCTTT
>TRBJ2-3|many|NA|TRBV7-2
CASSPRAGSDTQYF
TGTGCCAGCAGCCCAAGGGCCGGGTCGGATACGCAGTATTTT
>TRBJ2-1|many|TRBD2|TRBV20-1
CSAAGAGANNEQFF
TGCAGTGCAGCCGGAGCGGGAGCAAATAATGAGCAGTTCTTC